This T cell receptor (beta chain) emerged from a study of T cell responses to AZD1222 COVID-19 vaccine (dated by TCRdb to about 2021). A note on the overall study: AZD1222 recipients with second doses at about 4 weeks or about 12 weeks were pooled, because spike-specific TCR depth and breadth did not differ between schedules. A total of 240 or so trial participants underwent TCR sequencing, of whom about 210 had received two doses of AZD1222 and some 25 had received two doses of the MenACWY control vaccine. Enrollment into the trials was organized by age into subgroups of 18-55, 56-69 and 70-plus years, and those subgroups contained around 150, 28 and 57 TCR-sequenced participants, respectively. Broad study findings and their caveats: A significant rise in spike-specific TCR breadth and depth was observed after two AZD1222 doses relative to day 0 and relative to MenACWY recipients. Most participants were white British and females outnumbered males, and the authors suggested that clonal diversity may have been underestimated. No day 14 peak-response samples were available, so repertoires were characterized only after the peak T cell response. Nearly half of unique spike-specific TCRs reportedly recognized epitopes outside regions mutated in the B.1.351 and B.1.1.7 variants. Conclusions about previously exposed vaccinees are limited because only a handful of AZD1222 recipients were SARS-CoV-2 seropositive at baseline. CD4 TCRs associated with the vaccine covered the entire spike protein, and the dominant responses were in regions 160-218 and 743-854. The 56-69-year group was small, and its depth increase did not reach significance, likely because of low power.

The CDR3 regions of human TCRbeta chains were analyzed by immunosequencing. The authors' pipeline ran thus. Repertoire TCRs were matched against a reference library of SARS-CoV-2-specific TCRs generated with the MIRA antigen-specificity platform. Breadth was defined as the fraction of unique TCRs that were SARS-CoV-2-associated. Depth was defined as the fraction of total T cells that were SARS-CoV-2-associated. Using the MIRA data, each spike-specific TCR was assigned both to the spike region to which the TCR was reactive and to a CD4 or CD8 class. Log10-transformed breadth and depth values were compared by one-way ANOVA with Sidak's multiple comparisons tests. This is the immuneACCESS table as TCRdb keeps it, with only in-frame sequences that have V and J called. A part of the clones is gone; compared with another copy, unresolved V genes explain less than half, and the rest is unexplained. The V and J calls and clone size were taken over from that table, and D and trimming were inferred from the DNA. The sample table contains 65,000 to 80,000 clones; only one count was recorded for around 87% of them. Clones ranked in the top ten supply about 23% of the sample.

The intended sense of this specimen's time point label: baseline before first vaccination. The vaccinee samples were drawn from two UK trials, COV001 and COV002, one of which was a single-blind randomized controlled phase 2/3 trial testing AZD1222 (ChAdOx1 nCoV-19) in healthy adults. For TCRbeta chain sequencing, PBMC samples were collected from trial participants at day 0 and at day 28 after the second dose. From the cysteine through the phenylalanine, the CDR3 covers 12 amino acids. The CDR3 DNA has 36 bases and is translated from base 1. The germline V gene supplies CDR1 SQVTM and CDR2 ANQGSEA. From V the trimming removes 3 bases and from J it removes 6 bases, while the gene matches leave 2 bases of the junction unaccounted for. A note on this clone: Which antigen it targets is not known. It has no much larger one-base neighbor in the sample; base qualities were not kept.

The receptor was derived from an adult in good health. The chain is encoded by TRBV29-1 joined to TRBJ2-7; TRBD1 fits 10 bases in the junction. The input for sequencing was peripheral blood, taken on day 0 of AZD1222 vaccination. The CDR3 here reads CSVDRTGGEQYF. The nucleotides are TGCAGCGTTGATCGGACAGGGGGCGAGCAGTACTTC.